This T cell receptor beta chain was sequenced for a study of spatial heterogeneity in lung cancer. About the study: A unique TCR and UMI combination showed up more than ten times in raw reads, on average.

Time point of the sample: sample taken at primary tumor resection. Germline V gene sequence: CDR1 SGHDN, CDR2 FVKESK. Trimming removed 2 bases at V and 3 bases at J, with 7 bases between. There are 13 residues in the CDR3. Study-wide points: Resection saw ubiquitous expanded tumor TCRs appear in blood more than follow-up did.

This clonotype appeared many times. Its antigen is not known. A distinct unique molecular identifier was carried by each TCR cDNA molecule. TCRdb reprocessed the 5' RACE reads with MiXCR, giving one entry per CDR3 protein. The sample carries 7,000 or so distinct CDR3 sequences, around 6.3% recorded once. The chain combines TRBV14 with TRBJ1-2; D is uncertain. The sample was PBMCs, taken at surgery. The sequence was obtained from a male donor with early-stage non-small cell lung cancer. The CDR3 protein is CASSQTRDYGYTF. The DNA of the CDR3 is TGTGCCAGCAGCCAAACCAGAGACTATGGCTACACCTTC. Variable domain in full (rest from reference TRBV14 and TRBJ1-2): EAGVTQFPSHSVIEKGQTVTLRCDPISGHDNLYWYRRVMGKEIKFLLHFVKESKQDESGMPNNRFLAERTGGTYSTLKVQPAELEDSGVYFCASSQTRDYGYTFGSGTRLTVV.